A single sample is the source of the 18 T cell receptor beta chains below, sequenced in a study of identical twins. TCRdb itself ran the 5' RACE reads through MiXCR, one entry per CDR3 protein. The repertoire holds under 900,000 distinct CDR3 sequences, with 15% to 20% as singletons. This sample also appeared in a second study, on T cells expressing NK-cell markers.

Source material: PBMCs. These receptors originate from a woman in her late teens or twenties in good health.

This rearrangement joins TRBV9 to TRBJ1-1; D remains ambiguous. Trimming stripped 0 bases from V and 7 bases from J, with 13 bases between. CDR1 is SGDLS, CDR2 YYNGEE, per germline. The CDR3 totals 14 residues. CDR3 in amino acids: CASSVAGHLGEAFF. The CDR3 DNA reads as TGTGCCAGCAGCGTAGCTGGCCACCTCGGTGAAGCTTTCTTT. The full variable domain, with the rest looked up from reference TRBV9 and TRBJ1-1, is DSGVTQTPKHLITATGQRVTLRCSPRSGDLSVYWYQQSLDQGLQFLIQYYNGEERAKGNILERFSAQQFPDLHSELNLSSLELGDSALYFCASSVAGHLGEAFFGQGTRLTVV.

This clonotype was detected many times. The rearrangement joins TRBV12-3 or TRBV12-4 to TRBJ2-1; D tentatively reads TRBD1 or TRBD2 (5 bases each). CDR3 length: 12 amino acids. The V and J ends lost 5 bases and 7 bases respectively, with 9 bases between them. CDR3 in DNA: TGTGCCAGCAGTCAGGGCGGGAATGAGCAGTTCTTC. Translated, it gives CASSQGGNEQFF.

A few counts support this clonotype. This chain connects TRBV5-7 to TRBJ2-7; maybe TRBD1 (5 bases). TRBV5-7 is placed among ORFs of uncertain function. CDR3 length: 15 amino acids. Trimming took off 4 bases at V and 0 bases at J, with 14 bases between the two ends. For the CDR3, the DNA is TGTGCCAGCAGCGAACTGGACAAAAGCTCCTACGAGCAGTACTTC. Encoded protein: CASSELDKSSYEQYF.

This clonotype was seen a few times. In nucleotides, the CDR3 is TGCAGTGCTAGTCCCACATGGGGGGTCCAAGAGACCCAGTACTTC. Translating gives CSASPTWGVQETQYF. The gene calls are TRBV20-1 and TRBJ2-5; D may be TRBD2 (6 bases). Germline CDR1 reads DFQATT; CDR2 reads SNEGSKA (reference sequence). V lost 3 bases to trimming and J lost 1 base, with 15 bases between them. The CDR3 totals 15 residues.

In nucleotides, the CDR3 is TGTGCCATCAGTGAAAGGGGGGCCTTGAGTGAGCAGTTCTTC. It codes for CAISERGALSEQFF. The chain employs TRBV10-3 and TRBJ2-1; tentatively, D is TRBD1 or TRBD2 (6 bases each). Germline CDR1 reads ENHRY; CDR2 reads SYGVKD. V lost 3 bases, J lost 9 bases, and 15 bases lay in between. This CDR3 contains 14 residues.

This clonotype was picked up many times. CDR3 sequence: CASSPTGRGNTIYF. The DNA for the CDR3 is TGTGCCAGCAGCCCTACAGGTCGCGGAAACACCATATATTTT. J is TRBJ1-3 and V is TRBV7-3, with D possibly matching TRBD1 (5 bases). There are 14 residues in the CDR3. Trimming removed 5 bases at V and 4 bases at J, with 12 bases between. CDR1 and CDR2 from the germline V gene are SGHTA and FQGTGA.

This chain joins TRBV20-1 and TRBJ2-3; D uncertain. Germline V CDR1 and CDR2: DFQATT, SNEGSKA (reference sequence). Trimming shortened V by 5 bases and J by 5 bases, and 5 bases separated the two germline ends. CDR3 length: 10 residues. CDR3 loop: CSALGDTQYF. CDR3 DNA: TGCAGTGCTCTGGGAGATACGCAGTATTTT.

The chain is built from TRBV25-1 and TRBJ1-2; the D gene is possibly TRBD1 (6 bases). This CDR3 has 13 amino acids. Between the trimmed V and J ends, which lost 6 bases and 10 bases, there was a span of 18 bases. Germline CDR1 MGHDK, CDR2 SYGVNS. The CDR3, as DNA: TGTGCCAGCAGGGCCGGGACAACGAGACTCTACACCTTC. Translation: CASRAGTTRLYTF.

This clonotype has a handful of counts. The chain has TRBV5-1 and TRBJ1-2; 8 bases map to TRBD1. Trimming took 4 bases from V and 4 from J; bases not matched to a gene: 9. Germline values: CDR1 SGHRS, CDR2 YFSETQ. This CDR3 is 15 amino acids long. The CDR3 DNA sequence: TGCGCCAGCAGCCCGCCGGACAGGGACAGCTATGGCTACACCTTC. Translation gives CASSPPDRDSYGYTF.

V usage is TRBV5-1 and J usage is TRBJ2-7; a weak D match, TRBD2 (5 bases). The CDR3 is 14 residues long. With 1 base removed from V and 6 bases from J, the gap between germline ends came to 14 bases. Germline CDR1 and CDR2: SGHRS and YFSETQ. CDR3 in amino acids: CASSLNTRTGEQYF. DNA for the CDR3: TGCGCCAGCAGCTTGAACACTAGGACGGGCGAGCAGTACTTC. The entire variable domain, with the rest obtained from reference TRBV5-1 and TRBJ2-7, is as follows: KAGVTQTPRYLIKTRGQQVTLSCSPISGHRSVSWYQQTPGQGLQFLFEYFSETQRNKGNFPGRFSGRQFSNSRSEMNVSTLELGDSALYLCASSLNTRTGEQYFGPGTRLTVT.

This clonotype was observed a few times. V and J are TRBV4-3 and TRBJ2-1, with D possibly TRBD2 on 6 matching bases. Germline lookup yields CDR1 LGHNA and CDR2 YSLEER. The CDR3 extends over 16 amino acids. V lost 0 bases and J 3 bases, leaving 12 bases between the germline ends. The DNA for the CDR3 is TGCGCCAGCAGCCAAGATAGGCGGGATCTCTACAATGAGCAGTTCTTC. As protein: CASSQDRRDLYNEQFF.

There are a few counts of this clonotype. The chain carries TRBV4-3 and TRBJ2-3; either TRBD1 or TRBD2 may fit D (6 bases each). The germline V and J ends were trimmed by 1 base and 8 bases, with 25 bases remaining between them. There are 18 residues in the CDR3. The germline V gene has CDR1 LGHNA and CDR2 YSLEER. The CDR3 DNA is TGCGCCAGCAGCCAAGCCCCGGGGGCAGGACCGGCGGGTGCTACGCAGTATTTT. As protein: CASSQAPGAGPAGATQYF.

This clonotype appeared many times. The chain joins TRBV12-3 or TRBV12-4 to TRBJ1-4; D gene uncertain. The CDR3 has 14 amino acids. Trimming stripped 2 bases from V and 7 bases from J, with 11 bases between. As DNA, the CDR3 is TGTGCCAGCAGTTTATCCCTAGGGAGTGAAAAACTGTTTTTT. As protein: CASSLSLGSEKLFF.

This clonotype was seen a few times. CDR3: CAWSKSQGYNEQFF. CDR3 bases: TGTGCCTGGAGCAAATCACAGGGGTACAATGAGCAGTTCTTC. The J gene is TRBJ2-1, the V gene TRBV30; 7 bases line up with TRBD1. Per germline, CDR1 GTSNPN and CDR2 SVGIG (reference sequence). V shed 3 bases and J 4 bases; nucleotides not matched to a gene: 6. This CDR3 has 14 amino acids.

This clonotype occurred many times. The genes are TRBV12-3 or TRBV12-4 and TRBJ1-2; D may be TRBD1 (5 bases). The CDR3 contains 15 residues. V was trimmed by 7 bases and J by 3 bases, leaving 18 bases between them. Here the CDR3 DNA reads TGTGCCAGCACTCCCGACAGCCCGAATTACTATGGCTACACCTTC. It encodes CASTPDSPNYYGYTF.

In its sample, this clonotype was seen a few times. This chain's CDR3 is CAISESGSTSGSYNEQFF. DNA of the CDR3: TGTGCCATCAGTGAGTCGGGTTCGACTAGCGGCTCCTACAATGAGCAGTTCTTC. V usage is TRBV10-3 and J usage is TRBJ2-1, with 9 bases matching TRBD2. The CDR3 has 18 residues. V lost 0 bases, J lost 0 bases, and 6 bases stayed unmatched. Germline V gene data show CDR1 as ENHRY and CDR2 as SYGVKD.

This clonotype was seen more than once but under ten times. The chain has TRBV4-3 and TRBJ1-6, with TRBD1 matching 8 bases. V lost 0 bases to trimming and J lost 7 bases; unmatched junction nucleotides: 5. Germline CDR1 and CDR2: LGHNA and YSLEER. CDR3 size: 16 residues. The DNA for the CDR3 is TGCGCCAGCAGCCAAGAGCTCACAGGGGGGAATTCACCCCTCCACTTT. Protein: CASSQELTGGNSPLHF.

The chain carries TRBV27 and TRBJ1-2; the D gene is possibly TRBD1 (5 bases). Germline V gene sequence: CDR1 MNHEY, CDR2 SMNVEV (reference sequence). V was clipped by 5 bases and J by 5 bases, with 9 bases between them. The CDR3 covers 12 residues. Here the CDR3 reads CASSAGRYGYTF. The DNA for the CDR3 is TGTGCCAGCAGTGCAGGGAGGTATGGCTACACCTTC.